A selection of T cell receptor beta chains follows, all from one sample in a study of technical replicates of blood from a handful of donors. Clones were read by immunoSEQ multiplex PCR, and TCRdb kept only the in-frame ones, dropping some. The sample holds 35,000 to 50,000 clones, 90% to 97% seen once. Material for sequencing was T cells isolated from PBMCs. The receptors were gathered from a human donor in good health. The CDR3 runs from the conserved cysteine through the conserved F or W. The D gene is left open where the match is weak. Clone size is stated in some rows and not others, as once, few, many or a class when expanded.

size	D	V	J	CDR3	DNA
-	-	TRBV5-4	TRBJ2-3	CASSADFTDTQYF	TGTGCCAGCAGCGCGGACTTCACAGATACGCAGTATTTT
-	-	TRBV25-1	TRBJ1-5	CASTKIGGTQAVQPQHF	TGTGCCAGCACCAAAATAGGAGGGACCCAGGCGGTTCAGCCCCAGCATTTT
-	TRBD1	TRBV5-1	TRBJ2-6	CASRQGAGANVLTF	TGCGCCAGCAGACAGGGGGCTGGGGCCAACGTCCTGACTTTC
-	-	TRBV2	TRBJ1-5	CASSIQGGNQPQHF	TGTGCCAGCAGTATACAGGGTGGCAATCAGCCCCAGCATTTT
-	-	TRBV7-8	TRBJ1-2	CASSLGTAYGYTF	TGTGCCAGCAGCTTAGGGACAGCCTATGGCTACACCTTC
once	-	TRBV4-1	TRBJ2-5	CASSQAPTGRQTQYF	TGCGCCAGCAGCCAAGCCCCGACAGGGAGGCAGACCCAGTACTTC
-	-	TRBV7-8	TRBJ2-7	CASSLPSGNPHEQYF	TGTGCCAGCAGCTTACCCTCCGGGAACCCACACGAGCAGTACTTC
-	TRBD1	TRBV5-1	TRBJ1-2	CASSATGGSGGYTF	TGCGCCAGCAGCGCAACAGGGGGGTCAGGCGGCTACACCTTC
-	-	TRBV9	TRBJ2-1	CASSVDSEQFF	TGTGCCAGCAGCGTAGACAGTGAGCAGTTCTTC
-	-	TRBV28	TRBJ2-5	CASSPFQGIAQETQYF	TGTGCCAGCAGCCCCTTCCAGGGAATTGCCCAAGAGACCCAGTACTTC
-	-	TRBV29-1	TRBJ1-3	CSVERFSGNTIYF	TGCAGCGTTGAGAGGTTCTCTGGAAACACCATATATTTT